These T cell receptor beta chains were read from a single sample in a study of CD8+ T cells in alopecia areata. The repertoire was sequenced with immunoSEQ multiplex PCR; TCRdb's copy has only in-frame clones and lacks some. Among roughly 65,000 clones, approximately 43% were seen once, and the ten largest hold 15% to 20%. This specimen consisted of CD8+ T cells sorted from blood, obtained at week 0. All receptors derive from a human donor with alopecia areata. Both conserved end residues are part of each CDR3. The D gene is left open where the match is weak. Only part of the rows carry a size: once, few, many, or a class if the clone is expanded.

cdr3_aa	cdr3_nt	v_call	d_call	j_call	clone_size
CASSLGQHQETQYF	TGTGCCAGCAGCCTAGGACAGCACCAAGAGACCCAGTACTTC	TRBV7-6	-	TRBJ2-5	-
CASSVGDYNEQFF	TGTGCCAGCAGCGTTGGGGACTACAATGAGCAGTTCTTC	TRBV9	-	TRBJ2-1	few
CASSVEGNEQFF	TGTGCCAGCAGCGTAGAGGGAAATGAGCAGTTCTTC	TRBV9	-	TRBJ2-1	-
CSVIGTSGSYEQYF	TGCAGCGTAATTGGGACTAGCGGGTCCTACGAGCAGTACTTC	TRBV29-1	TRBD2	TRBJ2-7	few
CASSSSSGSSYEQYF	TGTGCCAGTAGTTCTTCTAGCGGGAGCTCCTACGAGCAGTACTTC	TRBV19	TRBD2	TRBJ2-7	-
CSVEDITADNYGYTF	TGCAGCGTCGAAGATATAACAGCAGATAACTATGGCTACACCTTC	TRBV29-1	-	TRBJ1-2	-
CASSYGRKGDTQYF	TGTGCCAGCAGCTATGGACGAAAGGGGGATACGCAGTATTTT	TRBV9	-	TRBJ2-3	-
CASSPMGSSYNEQFF	TGTGCCAGCAGCCCAATGGGTTCTTCCTACAATGAGCAGTTCTTC	TRBV7-2	-	TRBJ2-1	-
CSVEAAGMGYEQYF	TGCAGCGTTGAAGCCGCAGGGATGGGCTACGAGCAGTACTTC	TRBV29-1	-	TRBJ2-7	-
CASSGDWGRAETQYF	TGTGCCAGCAGTGGGGACTGGGGGCGCGCAGAGACCCAGTACTTC	TRBV6-1	-	TRBJ2-5	few
CAWSVSGMNTGELFF	TGTGCCTGGAGTGTTAGCGGGATGAACACCGGGGAGCTGTTTTTT	TRBV30	TRBD2	TRBJ2-2	-
CASSQLEGVGNQPQHF	TGTGCCAGCAGCCAACTCGAGGGGGTCGGCAATCAGCCCCAGCATTTT	TRBV5-8	-	TRBJ1-5	-
CASRHKITGTLDEKLFF	TGTGCCAGCAGACATAAGATTACTGGGACATTAGATGAAAAACTGTTTTTT	TRBV28	-	TRBJ1-4	few
CSVRSGNSAYEQYF	TGCAGCGTCCGGTCCGGAAACTCAGCCTACGAGCAGTACTTC	TRBV29-1	-	TRBJ2-7	-
CASSFSSSYEQYF	TGTGCCAGCAGTTTTAGCTCGTCCTACGAGCAGTACTTC	TRBV27	-	TRBJ2-7	-
CASSLGFRNEQFF	TGTGCCAGCAGTTTAGGGTTTCGGAATGAGCAGTTCTTC	TRBV27	-	TRBJ2-1	few
CASSVGQGNQPQHF	TGTGCCAGCAGCGTAGGACAGGGTAATCAGCCCCAGCATTTT	TRBV9	TRBD1	TRBJ1-5	-
CSTRLAGGLGELFF	TGCAGCACCCGACTAGCGGGAGGGCTAGGGGAGCTGTTTTTT	TRBV29-1	TRBD2	TRBJ2-2	-
CASSSLAGGPDTQYF	TGTGCCAGCAGCAGTCTAGCGGGAGGGCCAGATACGCAGTATTTT	TRBV7-9	TRBD2	TRBJ2-3	-
CAWGQQGYEQYF	TGTGCCTGGGGGCAACAGGGTTACGAGCAGTACTTC	TRBV30	-	TRBJ2-7	-
CASSWTGWDTEAFF	TGCGCCAGCAGCTGGACAGGGTGGGACACTGAAGCTTTCTTT	TRBV5-1	TRBD1	TRBJ1-1	-
CSVEYGTSYEQYF	TGCAGCGTTGAATACGGCACTTCCTACGAGCAGTACTTC	TRBV29-1	-	TRBJ2-7	-
CASSDRGYEQYF	TGTGCCAGCAGTGACAGGGGGTACGAGCAGTACTTC	TRBV2	TRBD1	TRBJ2-7	once
CATYGQNEQFF	TGTGCCACCTATGGACAGAATGAGCAGTTCTTC	TRBV13	-	TRBJ2-1	-
CSAPDRDRAKEQFF	TGCAGCGCCCCCGACCGGGACAGGGCAAAGGAGCAGTTCTTC	TRBV29-1	TRBD1	TRBJ2-1	-
CAWSGAVGRETQYF	TGTGCCTGGAGTGGTGCGGTTGGCCGGGAGACCCAGTACTTC	TRBV30	-	TRBJ2-5	-
CASSPTVLAGDTQYF	TGTGCCAGCAGTCCCACCGTGCTTGCTGGTGATACGCAGTATTTT	TRBV19	-	TRBJ2-3	few
CASSAETGTGQYF	TGTGCCAGCAGTGCAGAGACCGGGACAGGGCAGTACTTC	TRBV6-5	TRBD1	TRBJ2-7	-
CASSSPRTGANTEAFF	TGCGCCAGCAGCTCGCCTCGGACAGGGGCGAACACTGAAGCTTTCTTT	TRBV5-1	TRBD1	TRBJ1-1	-